The clone carrying this TCR beta chain was seen only a few times. The antigen is not known. Trimming cost V 2 bases and J 5 bases; bases outside gene matches: 1. The germline CDR1 and CDR2 sequences are SGHNT and YYREEE (reference sequence). There are 14 residues in the CDR3. This entry is derived from a study of PD-L1 blockade in urothelial cancer. On the study more broadly: The researchers analyzed blood 3 weeks (second dose) and 6 weeks after treatment start. Overall study findings and caveats: Prediction of better survival came from below-median pretreatment blood TCR clonality.

Every PCR was spiked with synthetic TCR analog templates. TCRdb's table, derived via immunoSEQ multiplex PCR, lists solely in-frame clones and lacks some. This sample has more than 50,000 clones, with 82% found just once. The sample here was PBMCs, taken around atezolizumab (anti-PD-L1) treatment. This rearrangement joins TRBV5-4 to TRBJ2-2, with TRBD2 matching 9 bases. The sequence derives from a man aged 70 or older with urothelial cancer. CDR3 in amino acids: CASSLAGGTGELFF. In DNA form, the CDR3 reads TGTGCCAGCAGCTTAGCGGGAGGAACCGGGGAGCTGTTTTTT.